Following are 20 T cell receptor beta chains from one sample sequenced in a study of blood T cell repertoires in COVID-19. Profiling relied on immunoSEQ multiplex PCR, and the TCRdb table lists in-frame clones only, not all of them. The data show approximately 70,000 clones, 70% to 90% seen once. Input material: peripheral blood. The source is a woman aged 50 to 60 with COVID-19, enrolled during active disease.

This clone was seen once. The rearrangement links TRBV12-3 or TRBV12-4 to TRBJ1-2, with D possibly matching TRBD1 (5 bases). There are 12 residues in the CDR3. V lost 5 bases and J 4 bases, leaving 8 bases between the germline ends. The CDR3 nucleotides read TGTGCCAGCAGTGCGGGACTCTATGGCTACACCTTC. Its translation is CASSAGLYGYTF.

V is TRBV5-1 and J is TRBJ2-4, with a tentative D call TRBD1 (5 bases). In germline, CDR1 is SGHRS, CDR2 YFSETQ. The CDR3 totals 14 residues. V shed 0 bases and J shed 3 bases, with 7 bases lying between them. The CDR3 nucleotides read TGCGCCAGCAGCTTGGGACAGAACAAAAACATTCAGTACTTC. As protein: CASSLGQNKNIQYF.

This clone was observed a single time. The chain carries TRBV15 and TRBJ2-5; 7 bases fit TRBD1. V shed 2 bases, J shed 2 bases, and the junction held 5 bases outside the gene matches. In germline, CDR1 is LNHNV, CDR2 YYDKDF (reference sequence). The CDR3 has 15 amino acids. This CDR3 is CATSRYRTGQETQYF. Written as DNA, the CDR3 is TGTGCCACCAGCAGATATAGGACAGGACAAGAGACCCAGTACTTC.

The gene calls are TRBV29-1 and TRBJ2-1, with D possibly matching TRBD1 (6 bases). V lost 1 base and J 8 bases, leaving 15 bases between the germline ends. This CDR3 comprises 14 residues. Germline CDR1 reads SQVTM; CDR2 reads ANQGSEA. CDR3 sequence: CSVEVSGEWDEQFF. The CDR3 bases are TGCAGCGTTGAAGTTTCAGGGGAATGGGATGAGCAGTTCTTC.

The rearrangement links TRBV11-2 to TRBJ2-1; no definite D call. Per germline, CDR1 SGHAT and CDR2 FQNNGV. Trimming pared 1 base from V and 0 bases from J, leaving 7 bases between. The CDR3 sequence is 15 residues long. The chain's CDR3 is CASSLAGSSYNEQFF. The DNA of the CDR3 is TGTGCCAGCAGCTTAGCGGGTAGCTCCTACAATGAGCAGTTCTTC.

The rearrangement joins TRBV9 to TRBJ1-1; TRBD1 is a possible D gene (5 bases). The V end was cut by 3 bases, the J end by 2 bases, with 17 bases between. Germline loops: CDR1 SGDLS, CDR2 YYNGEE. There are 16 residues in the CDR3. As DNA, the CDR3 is TGTGCCAGCAGCGGGGGTATGGGACTCCTCAACACTGAAGCTTTCTTT. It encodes CASSGGMGLLNTEAFF.

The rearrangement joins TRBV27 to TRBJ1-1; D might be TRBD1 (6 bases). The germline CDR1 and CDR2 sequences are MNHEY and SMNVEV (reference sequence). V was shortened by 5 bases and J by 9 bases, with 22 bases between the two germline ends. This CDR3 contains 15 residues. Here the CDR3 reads CASSQNRALSTKAFF. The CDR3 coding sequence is TGTGCCAGCAGTCAAAACAGGGCTTTGAGCACGAAAGCTTTCTTT.

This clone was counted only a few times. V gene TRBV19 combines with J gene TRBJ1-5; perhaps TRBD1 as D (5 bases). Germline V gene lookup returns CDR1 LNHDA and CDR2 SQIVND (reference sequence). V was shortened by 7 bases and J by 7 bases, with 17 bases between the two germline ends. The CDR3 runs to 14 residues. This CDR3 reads CASKGRGETQPQHF. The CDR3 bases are TGTGCCAGTAAGGGGCGGGGGGAGACCCAGCCCCAGCATTTT.

As DNA, the CDR3 is TGCGCCAGCAGCCAAATTAGAGGGACTAACTATGGCTACACCTTC. Amino acid sequence: CASSQIRGTNYGYTF. The rearrangement uses TRBV4-1 and TRBJ1-2; D is unclear. V was clipped by 2 bases and J by 0 bases, with 10 bases between them. Germline V gives CDR1 MGHRA, CDR2 YSYEKL. The CDR3 has 15 residues.

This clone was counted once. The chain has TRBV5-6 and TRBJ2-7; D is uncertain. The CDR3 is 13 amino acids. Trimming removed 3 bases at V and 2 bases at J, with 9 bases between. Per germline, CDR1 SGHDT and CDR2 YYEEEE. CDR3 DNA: TGTGCCAGCAGCTGGGCCCTCGCCTACGAGCAGTACTTC. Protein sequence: CASSWALAYEQYF.

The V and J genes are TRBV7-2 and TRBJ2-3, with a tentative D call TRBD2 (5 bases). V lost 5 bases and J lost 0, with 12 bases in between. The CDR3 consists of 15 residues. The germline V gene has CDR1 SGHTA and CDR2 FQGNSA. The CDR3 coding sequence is TGTGCCAGCAGCCCAGCGGCGCCTAGCACAGATACGCAGTATTTT. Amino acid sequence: CASSPAAPSTDTQYF. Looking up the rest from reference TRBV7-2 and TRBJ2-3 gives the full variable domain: GAGVSQSPSNKVTEKGKDVELRCDPISGHTALYWYRQSLGQGLEFLIYFQGNSAPDKSGLPSDRFSAERTGGSVSTLTIQRTQQEDSAVYLCASSPAAPSTDTQYFGPGTRLTVL.

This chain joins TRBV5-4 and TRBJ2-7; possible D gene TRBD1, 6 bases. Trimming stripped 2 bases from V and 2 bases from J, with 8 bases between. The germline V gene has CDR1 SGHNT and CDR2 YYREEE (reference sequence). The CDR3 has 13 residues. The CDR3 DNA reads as TGTGCCAGCAGCTTTAACAGGGCCTACGAGCAGTACTTC. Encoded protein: CASSFNRAYEQYF.

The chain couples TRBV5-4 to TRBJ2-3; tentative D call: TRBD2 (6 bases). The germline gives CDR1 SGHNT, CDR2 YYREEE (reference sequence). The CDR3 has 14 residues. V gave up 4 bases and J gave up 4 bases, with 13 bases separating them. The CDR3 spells CASSVAGRPDTQYF. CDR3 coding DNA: TGTGCCAGCAGCGTCGCGGGGAGGCCAGATACGCAGTATTTT.

The CDR3, as DNA: TGCGCCAGCAGCCAAGACTACCGGGAAAATGAGCAGTTCTTC. Translated, it gives CASSQDYRENEQFF. V usage is TRBV4-3 and J usage is TRBJ2-1, with D maybe TRBD2 (5 bases). The CDR3 runs to 14 residues. The germline V gene has CDR1 LGHNA and CDR2 YSLEER. Between the trimmed V and J ends, which lost 0 bases and 7 bases, there was a span of 10 bases.

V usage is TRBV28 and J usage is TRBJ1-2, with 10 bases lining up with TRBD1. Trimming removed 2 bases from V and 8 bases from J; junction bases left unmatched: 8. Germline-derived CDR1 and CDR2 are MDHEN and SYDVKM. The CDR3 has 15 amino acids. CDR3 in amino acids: CASSLVDRGRRGYTF. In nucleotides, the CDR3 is TGTGCCAGCAGTTTAGTCGACAGGGGGCGTCGGGGCTACACCTTC.

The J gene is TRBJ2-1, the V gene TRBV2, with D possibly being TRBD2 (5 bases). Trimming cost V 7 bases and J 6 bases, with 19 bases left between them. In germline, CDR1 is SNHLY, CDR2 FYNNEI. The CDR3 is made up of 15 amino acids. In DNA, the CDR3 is TGTGCCAGCATGGGTGGGTGGGGAGTCACCAATGAGCAGTTCTTC. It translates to CASMGGWGVTNEQFF.

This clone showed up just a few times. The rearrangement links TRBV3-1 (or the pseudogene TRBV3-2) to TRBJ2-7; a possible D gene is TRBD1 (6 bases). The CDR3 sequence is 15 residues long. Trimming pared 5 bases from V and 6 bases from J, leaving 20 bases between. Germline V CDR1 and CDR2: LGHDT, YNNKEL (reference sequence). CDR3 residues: CASSAQGNLAGEQYF. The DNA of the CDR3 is TGTGCCAGCAGCGCACAGGGAAATTTAGCCGGCGAGCAGTACTTC.

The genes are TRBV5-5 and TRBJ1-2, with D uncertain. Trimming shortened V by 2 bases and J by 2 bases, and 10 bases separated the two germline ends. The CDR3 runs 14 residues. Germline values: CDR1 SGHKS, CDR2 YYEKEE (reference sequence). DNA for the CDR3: TGTGCCAGCAGCTTAATAGCGGGAAACTATGGCTACACCTTC. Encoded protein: CASSLIAGNYGYTF.

The CDR3 nucleotides read TGTGCCAGCAGGCCTAGCGGGAGGGGCCCTGAGCAGTTCTTC. Translating it yields CASRPSGRGPEQFF. V and J are TRBV6-5 and TRBJ2-1; 12 bases agree with TRBD2. The CDR3 runs to 14 residues. The ends lost 6 bases at V and 9 bases at J; junction bases unmatched: 6. Germline-derived CDR1 and CDR2 are MNHEY and SVGAGI.

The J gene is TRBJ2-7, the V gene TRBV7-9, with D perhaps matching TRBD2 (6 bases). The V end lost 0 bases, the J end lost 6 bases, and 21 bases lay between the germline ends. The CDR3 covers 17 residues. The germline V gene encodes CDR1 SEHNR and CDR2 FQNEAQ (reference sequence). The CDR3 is CASSLAVLADSRGEQYF. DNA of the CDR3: TGTGCCAGCAGCTTAGCGGTGTTAGCGGATTCCCGTGGCGAGCAGTACTTC.